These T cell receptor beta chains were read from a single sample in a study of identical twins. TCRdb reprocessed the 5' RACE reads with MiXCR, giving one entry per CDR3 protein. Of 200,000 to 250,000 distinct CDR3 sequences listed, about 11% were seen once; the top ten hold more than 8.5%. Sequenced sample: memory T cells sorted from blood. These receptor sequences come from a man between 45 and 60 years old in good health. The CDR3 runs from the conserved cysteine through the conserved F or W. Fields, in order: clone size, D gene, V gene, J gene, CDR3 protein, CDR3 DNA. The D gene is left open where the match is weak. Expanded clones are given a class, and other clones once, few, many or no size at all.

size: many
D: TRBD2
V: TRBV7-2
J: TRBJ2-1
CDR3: CASSFRGRALNNEQFF
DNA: TGTGCCAGCAGCTTCCGCGGGAGGGCCTTGAACAATGAGCAGTTCTTC

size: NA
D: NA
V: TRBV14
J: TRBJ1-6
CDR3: CASSQHTGYNSPLHF
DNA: TGTGCCAGCAGCCAACACACCGGCTATAATTCACCCCTCCACTTT

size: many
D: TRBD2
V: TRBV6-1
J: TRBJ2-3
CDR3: CASRPITSGGFGDTQYF
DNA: TGTGCCAGCAGACCTATAACTAGCGGGGGTTTTGGGGATACGCAGTATTTT

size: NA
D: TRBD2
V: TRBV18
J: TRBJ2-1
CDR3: CASSPPGLAVYNEQFF
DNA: TGTGCCAGCTCACCACCGGGACTAGCGGTGTACAATGAGCAGTTCTTC

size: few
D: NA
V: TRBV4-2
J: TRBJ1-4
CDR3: CASSQEGNLFF
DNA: TGTGCCAGCAGCCAAGAAGGGAATCTGTTTTTT

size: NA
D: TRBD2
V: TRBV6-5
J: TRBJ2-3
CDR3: CASSYSGGAAGTQYF
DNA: TGTGCCAGCAGTTATAGCGGGGGGGCGGCAGGTACGCAGTATTTT

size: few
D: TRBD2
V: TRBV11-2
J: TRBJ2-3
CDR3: CASSLVGLAGGSLTAYTQYF
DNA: TGTGCCAGCAGCTTAGTAGGCCTAGCGGGAGGGAGTTTGACGGCTTATACGCAGTATTTT

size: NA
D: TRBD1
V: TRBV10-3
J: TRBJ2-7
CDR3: CAISDPSTGGDYEQYF
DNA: TGTGCCATCAGTGACCCTTCGACAGGGGGAGACTACGAGCAGTACTTC

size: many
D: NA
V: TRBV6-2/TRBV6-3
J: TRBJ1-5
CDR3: CASSYVGNHQPQHF
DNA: TGTGCCAGCAGTTACGTGGGGAACCATCAGCCCCAGCATTTT

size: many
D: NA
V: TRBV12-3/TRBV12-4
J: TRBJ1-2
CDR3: CASSRDSYGYTF
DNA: TGTGCCAGCAGTCGCGACAGCTATGGCTACACCTTC

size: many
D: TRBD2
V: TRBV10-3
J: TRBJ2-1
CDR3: CAISESGLAGGLEQFF
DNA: TGTGCCATCAGTGAGTCGGGACTAGCGGGGGGGCTCGAGCAGTTCTTC

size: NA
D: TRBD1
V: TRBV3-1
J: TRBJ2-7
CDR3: CASSQRGRGSRQRNEQYF
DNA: TGTGCCAGCAGCCAAAGGGGGCGAGGTTCGAGGCAGAGGAACGAGCAGTACTTC

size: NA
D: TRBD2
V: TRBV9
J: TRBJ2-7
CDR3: CASSDGTSGSHEQYF
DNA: TGTGCCAGCAGCGACGGGACTAGCGGGAGCCACGAGCAGTACTTC

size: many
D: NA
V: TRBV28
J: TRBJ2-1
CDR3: CASSVSIVGEQFF
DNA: TGTGCCAGCAGTGTATCTATCGTTGGTGAGCAGTTCTTC

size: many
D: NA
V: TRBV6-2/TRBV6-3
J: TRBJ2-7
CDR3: CASSYVGYEQYF
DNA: TGTGCCAGCAGTTACGTCGGCTACGAGCAGTACTTC

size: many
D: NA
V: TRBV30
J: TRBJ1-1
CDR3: CAWNHRTLNTEAFF
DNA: TGTGCCTGGAATCACAGGACTTTGAACACTGAAGCTTTCTTT

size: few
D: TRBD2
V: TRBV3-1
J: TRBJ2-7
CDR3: CASSLSGTTYEQYF
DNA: TGTGCCAGCAGCCTCTCCGGGACTACCTACGAGCAGTACTTC

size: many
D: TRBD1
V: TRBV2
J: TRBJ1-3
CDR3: CASGGTGGSGNTIYF
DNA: TGTGCCAGCGGGGGAACAGGGGGCTCTGGAAACACCATATATTTT

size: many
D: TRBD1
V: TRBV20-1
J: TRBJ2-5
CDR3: CSARNQGATETQYF
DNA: TGCAGTGCTAGGAACCAGGGGGCGACGGAGACCCAGTACTTC

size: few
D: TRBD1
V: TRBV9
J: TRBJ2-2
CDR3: CASSVVGYRGTGELFF
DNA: TGTGCCAGCAGCGTAGTCGGCTACAGGGGGACCGGGGAGCTGTTTTTT

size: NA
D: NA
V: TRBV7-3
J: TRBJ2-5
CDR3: CASSLIARETQYF
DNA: TGTGCCAGCAGCTTAATCGCCAGAGAGACCCAGTACTTC

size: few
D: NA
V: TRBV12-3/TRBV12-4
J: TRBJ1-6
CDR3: CASSLRASPLHF
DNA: TGTGCCAGCAGTTTACGGGCTTCACCCCTCCACTTT

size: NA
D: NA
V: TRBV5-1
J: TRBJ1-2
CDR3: CASSLEAGGPNGYTF
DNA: TGCGCCAGCAGCTTGGAGGCAGGAGGCCCAAATGGCTACACCTTC

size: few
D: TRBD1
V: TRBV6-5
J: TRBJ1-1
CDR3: CASSLSSGQGATEAFF
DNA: TGTGCCAGCAGTTTATCGTCCGGACAGGGGGCCACTGAAGCTTTCTTT

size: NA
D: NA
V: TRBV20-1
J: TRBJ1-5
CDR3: CSAREEDQPQHF
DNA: TGCAGTGCTAGAGAGGAGGATCAGCCCCAGCATTTT

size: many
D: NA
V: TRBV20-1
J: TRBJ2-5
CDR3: CSARDETQYF
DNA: TGCAGTGCTAGAGACGAGACCCAGTACTTC

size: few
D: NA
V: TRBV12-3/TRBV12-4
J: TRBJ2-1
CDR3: CASSLRLTPGDEQFF
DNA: TGTGCCAGCAGTTTGAGGTTAACTCCCGGGGATGAGCAGTTCTTC

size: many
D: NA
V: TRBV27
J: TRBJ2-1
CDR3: CASRAGSYNEQFF
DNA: TGTGCCAGCAGGGCTGGATCCTACAATGAGCAGTTCTTC

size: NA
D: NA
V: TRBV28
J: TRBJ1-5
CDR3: CASSFLDPVTTRNQPQHF
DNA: TGTGCCAGCAGTTTCCTCGATCCAGTAACAACGCGCAATCAGCCCCAGCATTTT

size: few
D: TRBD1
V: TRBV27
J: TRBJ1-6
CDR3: CASSSSTGANSPLHF
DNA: TGTGCCAGCAGTAGCTCGACAGGGGCGAATTCACCCCTCCACTTT

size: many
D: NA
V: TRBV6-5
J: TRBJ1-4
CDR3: CASSYGRSGISNEKLFF
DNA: TGTGCCAGCAGTTACGGAAGGTCGGGAATAAGTAATGAAAAACTGTTTTTT

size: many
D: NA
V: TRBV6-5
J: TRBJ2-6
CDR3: CASSYSIDTPQGANVLTF
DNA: TGTGCCAGCAGTTACTCAATCGACACCCCGCAAGGGGCCAACGTCCTGACTTTC

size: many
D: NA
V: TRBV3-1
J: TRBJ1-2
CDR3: CASSQDSHRPYGYTF
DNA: TGTGCCAGCAGCCAAGATTCTCACAGACCCTATGGCTACACCTTC

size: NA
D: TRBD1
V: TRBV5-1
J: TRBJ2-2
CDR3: CASSRGTGGGTGELFF
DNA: TGCGCCAGCAGTCGTGGGACAGGGGGAGGCACCGGGGAGCTGTTTTTT

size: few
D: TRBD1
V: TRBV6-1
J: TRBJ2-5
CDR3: CASSPDRVYETQYF
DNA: TGTGCCAGCAGTCCCGACAGGGTTTACGAGACCCAGTACTTC

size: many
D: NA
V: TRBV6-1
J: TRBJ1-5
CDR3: CASSEFAVTGQPQHF
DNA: TGTGCCAGCAGTGAATTTGCCGTGACAGGACAGCCCCAGCATTTT

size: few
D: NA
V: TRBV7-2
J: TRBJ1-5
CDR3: CASSPKSQGNNQPQHF
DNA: TGTGCCAGCAGCCCGAAATCACAGGGAAATAATCAGCCCCAGCATTTT

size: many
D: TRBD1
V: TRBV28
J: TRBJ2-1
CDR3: CASSLRDRHYNEQFF
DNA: TGTGCCAGCAGTTTACGGGACAGACATTACAATGAGCAGTTCTTC

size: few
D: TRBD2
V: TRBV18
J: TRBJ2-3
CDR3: CASSPQAGGKSDTQYF
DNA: TGTGCCAGCTCACCACAGGCCGGGGGGAAGTCAGATACGCAGTATTTT

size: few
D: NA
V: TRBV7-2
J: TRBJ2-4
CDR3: CASSTGTGDIQYF
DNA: TGTGCCAGCAGCACAGGGACCGGAGACATTCAGTACTTC

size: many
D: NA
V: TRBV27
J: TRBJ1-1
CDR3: CASSFSAPWAVAYEAFF
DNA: TGTGCCAGCAGTTTCTCAGCTCCCTGGGCGGTTGCGTATGAAGCTTTCTTT

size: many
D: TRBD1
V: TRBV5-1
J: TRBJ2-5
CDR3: CASSLMGNRGEETQYF
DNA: TGCGCCAGCAGCTTGATGGGCAACAGGGGAGAAGAGACCCAGTACTTC

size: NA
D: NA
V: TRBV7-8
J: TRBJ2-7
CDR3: CASSLELFRGEQYF
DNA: TGTGCCAGCAGCTTAGAATTATTCAGGGGAGAGCAGTACTTC

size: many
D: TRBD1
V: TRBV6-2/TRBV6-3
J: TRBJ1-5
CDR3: CASRQTGGNQPQHF
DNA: TGTGCCAGCAGACAGACAGGGGGCAATCAGCCCCAGCATTTT

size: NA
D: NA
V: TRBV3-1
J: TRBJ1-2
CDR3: CASSHDSSGRGYTF
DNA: TGTGCCAGCAGCCATGACAGCTCGGGTCGCGGCTACACCTTC

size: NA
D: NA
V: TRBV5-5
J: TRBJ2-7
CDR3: CASTTRGYEQYF
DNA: TGTGCCAGCACTACCCGGGGTTACGAGCAGTACTTC

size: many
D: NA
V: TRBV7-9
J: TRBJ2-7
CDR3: CASGREVYYEQYF
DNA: TGTGCCAGCGGTCGTGAGGTCTACTACGAGCAGTACTTC

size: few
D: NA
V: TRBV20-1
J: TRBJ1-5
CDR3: CSAIPANNQPQHF
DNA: TGCAGTGCTATCCCAGCTAACAATCAGCCCCAGCATTTT

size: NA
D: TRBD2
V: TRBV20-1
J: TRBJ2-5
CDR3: CSATGLAEAETQYF
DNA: TGCAGTGCTACGGGACTAGCGGAGGCCGAGACCCAGTACTTC

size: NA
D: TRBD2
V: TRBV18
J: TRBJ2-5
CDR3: CASSPFNLASGSAETQYF
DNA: TGTGCCAGCTCACCATTTAATTTGGCTAGCGGGAGCGCGGAGACCCAGTACTTC

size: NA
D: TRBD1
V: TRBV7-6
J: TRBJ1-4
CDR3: CASSPRGQGSGEKLFF
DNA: TGTGCCAGCAGCCCACGGGGACAGGGGAGCGGCGAAAAACTGTTTTTT

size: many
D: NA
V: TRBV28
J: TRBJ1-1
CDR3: CASSLYFPGDGDEAFF
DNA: TGTGCCAGCAGTTTATACTTTCCAGGGGACGGAGATGAAGCTTTCTTT

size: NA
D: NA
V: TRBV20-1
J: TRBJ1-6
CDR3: CSASTIGSYSPLHF
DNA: TGCAGTGCTTCCACGATCGGGAGTTACTCACCCCTCCACTTT

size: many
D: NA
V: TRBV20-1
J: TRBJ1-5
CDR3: CSARMGNQPQHF
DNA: TGCAGTGCTAGGATGGGCAATCAGCCCCAGCATTTT